What follows are 18 T cell receptor beta chains derived from one specimen sequenced in a study of cytomegalovirus exposure and HLA in healthy donors. 13 Jbeta primers and 60 Vbeta primers were used for the PCR. Here immunoSEQ multiplex PCR was the method, and the copy in TCRdb shows in-frame clones only, minus some. The sample lists 90,000 to 130,000 clones; around 80% were seen once. Material for sequencing was PBMCs. Receptors were obtained from a man aged 25 to 40 in good health and CMV-seropositive.

This chain connects TRBV10-1 to TRBJ2-1; 10 positions agree with TRBD1. CDR3 length equals 14 residues. V shed 5 bases, J shed 8 bases, and the junction held 6 bases outside the gene matches. From germline, CDR1 is WNHNN and CDR2 SYGVQD (reference sequence). This CDR3 reads CASSRDRGMDEQFF. As DNA, the CDR3 is TGCGCCAGCAGTAGGGACAGGGGCATGGATGAGCAGTTCTTC.

J is TRBJ1-5 and V is TRBV2; D gene ambiguous. CDR1 and CDR2 (germline): SNHLY, FYNNEI. CDR3 length equals 13 residues. The ends were cut back, 3 bases at V and 4 bases at J, with 7 bases in the middle. CDR3 region: CASSDQANQPQHF. The CDR3 DNA reads as TGTGCCAGCAGTGATCAGGCGAATCAGCCCCAGCATTTT.

This sequence joins TRBV5-3 and TRBJ2-7; 8 bases map to TRBD1. TRBV5-3 is designated an ORF whose function remains uncertain. The CDR3 covers 17 residues. The ends lost 1 base at V and 0 bases at J; junction bases unmatched: 9. The CDR3 nucleotides are TGTGCCAGAAGCTTGCAGAAATCAGGGGGCCTCTCCTACGAGCAGTACTTC. Translation: CARSLQKSGGLSYEQYF.

V gene TRBV27 combines with J gene TRBJ1-2; 12 bases map to TRBD1. Germline loops: CDR1 MNHEY, CDR2 SMNVEV (reference sequence). The CDR3 sequence is 16 residues long. J lost 3 bases, V lost 6 bases, and 8 bases had no gene match. The CDR3 nucleotides are TGTGCCAGCAGGCTGGGGACAGGGGGCGATTACTATGGCTACACCTTC. Protein: CASRLGTGGDYYGYTF.

In DNA, the CDR3 is TGTGCCAGCAGTTTTGGGCAGCAAAATTCACCCCTCCACTTT. This translates into CASSFGQQNSPLHF. This chain joins TRBV27 and TRBJ1-6, with no clear D. V shed 3 bases and J shed 7 bases, with 10 bases lying between them. The CDR3 covers 14 residues. Germline V gives CDR1 MNHEY, CDR2 SMNVEV (reference sequence).

This clone was seen once. The V call is TRBV19, the J call TRBJ1-1; 9 bases align to TRBD1. V trimming: 7 bases; J trimming: 0 bases; junction bases outside the gene matches: 3. Germline CDR1 reads LNHDA; CDR2 reads SQIVND (reference sequence). CDR3 length: 14 amino acids. The CDR3 sequence is CASTRQGVNTEAFF. Written as DNA, the CDR3 is TGTGCCAGTACCCGACAGGGGGTGAACACTGAAGCTTTCTTT.

This clone was observed a few times. Germline is not matched at one junction end, which may reflect a read error. The gene calls are TRBV2 and TRBJ2-5, with 10 bases fitting TRBD1. Germline lookup yields CDR1 SNHLY and CDR2 FYNNEI. The length of the CDR3 is 13 residues. CDR3: CAGRTGGGETQYF. DNA of the CDR3: TGTGCCGGCAGGACAGGGGGTGGAGAGACCCAGTACTTC.

The CDR3 loop reads CASSIRDRSYEQYF. The CDR3 nucleotides are TGTGCCAGTAGTATTCGGGACAGATCCTACGAGCAGTACTTC. This chain joins TRBV19 and TRBJ2-7; TRBD1 matches at 7 bases. The CDR3 runs 14 residues. V lost 3 bases and J lost 1; bases outside the gene matches: 3. CDR1 is LNHDA and CDR2 is SQIVND in the germline V gene (reference sequence).

This sequence joins TRBV5-4 and TRBJ1-2; a possible D gene is TRBD1 (6 bases). Germline V CDR1 and CDR2: SGHNT, YYREEE (reference sequence). Deletions cut 5 bases from V and 4 bases from J, with 18 bases between. CDR3 size: 15 residues. The chain's CDR3 is CASSIKFQGSYGYTF. The CDR3 DNA reads as TGTGCCAGCAGTATTAAATTTCAGGGGAGCTATGGCTACACCTTC.

V and J are TRBV5-1 and TRBJ2-1; the D is unclear. This CDR3 has 14 residues. Trimming took off 7 bases at V and 8 bases at J, with 19 bases between the two ends. From germline, CDR1 is SGHRS and CDR2 YFSETQ. For the CDR3, the DNA is TGCGCCAGCCGAGGAGTCCCGCAGATTGATGAGCAGTTCTTC. It yields the protein CASRGVPQIDEQFF. Variable domain in full (rest from reference TRBV5-1 and TRBJ2-1): KAGVTQTPRYLIKTRGQQVTLSCSPISGHRSVSWYQQTPGQGLQFLFEYFSETQRNKGNFPGRFSGRQFSNSRSEMNVSTLELGDSALYLCASRGVPQIDEQFFGPGTRLTVL.

The chain links TRBV19 to TRBJ1-1; D is possibly TRBD1 (6 bases). V lost 4 bases and J 4 bases, leaving 13 bases between the germline ends. The CDR3 is 14 residues long. CDR1 and CDR2 (germline): LNHDA, SQIVND (reference sequence). CDR3: CASSKQGLRTEAFF. The DNA for the CDR3 is TGTGCCAGTAGTAAACAGGGATTGCGCACTGAAGCTTTCTTT.

The chain has TRBV15 and TRBJ1-5, with D possibly matching TRBD1 (5 bases). The CDR3 is 19 amino acids. V gave up 5 bases and J gave up 1 base, with 24 bases separating them. The germline gives CDR1 LNHNV, CDR2 YYDKDF (reference sequence). In DNA, the CDR3 is TGTGCCACCAGCCAAAAAAACCAGGGAGGCTATCGGAGCAATCAGCCCCAGCATTTT. It translates to CATSQKNQGGYRSNQPQHF.

The V gene is TRBV5-1, the J gene TRBJ1-2; 11 bases are shared with TRBD1. Losses at the gene ends were 4 bases for V and 4 bases for J; bases not matched to a gene: 9. The CDR3 consists of 16 residues. Germline V gene lookup returns CDR1 SGHRS and CDR2 YFSETQ. CDR3 coding DNA: TGCGCCAGCAGCCAAGGGGGGACAGGGGGGATCTATGGCTACACCTTC. Amino acid sequence: CASSQGGTGGIYGYTF.

CDR3 protein: CASSLAGGPADTQYF. The CDR3 DNA sequence: TGTGCCAGCAGCTTAGCGGGGGGGCCCGCAGATACGCAGTATTTT. The rearrangement uses TRBV11-2 and TRBJ2-3; 8 bases are a match to TRBD2. The CDR3 length is 15 residues. The germline CDR1 and CDR2 sequences are SGHAT and FQNNGV. Trimming took 1 base from V and 4 from J; bases not matched to a gene: 4.

The V gene is TRBV25-1, the J gene TRBJ2-7, with a weak D call TRBD2 (5 bases). Trimming shortened V by 5 bases and J by 2 bases, and 13 bases separated the two germline ends. Germline lookup yields CDR1 MGHDK and CDR2 SYGVNS. This CDR3 is 14 amino acids long. In DNA, the CDR3 is TGTGCCAGCAGTAGAACTAGTCCAGCCTACGAGCAGTACTTC. It yields the protein CASSRTSPAYEQYF.

This chain joins TRBV29-1 and TRBJ2-1; D might be TRBD1 (5 bases). This CDR3 is built from 12 residues. Trimming removed 4 bases at V and 6 bases at J, with 10 bases between. In germline, CDR1 is SQVTM, CDR2 ANQGSEA. CDR3 nucleotide sequence: TGCAGCGTTGGGGGTAGGGGCAATGAGCAGTTCTTC. Its protein is CSVGGRGNEQFF.

The gene calls are TRBV2 and TRBJ1-2; no reliable D call. The CDR3 totals 13 residues. Trimming shortened V by 4 bases and J by 1 base, and 7 bases separated the two germline ends. The germline gives CDR1 SNHLY, CDR2 FYNNEI. CDR3 bases: TGTGCCAGCAGTGGTACAGATAACTATGGCTACACCTTC. Amino acids: CASSGTDNYGYTF.

The genes are TRBV27 and TRBJ1-1, with 7 bases aligning to TRBD1. The V and J ends lost 3 bases and 1 base, in that order; junction bases with no gene match: 8. Germline lookup yields CDR1 MNHEY and CDR2 SMNVEV (reference sequence). The CDR3 spans 16 residues. The CDR3, as DNA: TGTGCCAGCAGTTTCACAGGGGCGGACTGGAACACTGAAGCTTTCTTT. It codes for CASSFTGADWNTEAFF.